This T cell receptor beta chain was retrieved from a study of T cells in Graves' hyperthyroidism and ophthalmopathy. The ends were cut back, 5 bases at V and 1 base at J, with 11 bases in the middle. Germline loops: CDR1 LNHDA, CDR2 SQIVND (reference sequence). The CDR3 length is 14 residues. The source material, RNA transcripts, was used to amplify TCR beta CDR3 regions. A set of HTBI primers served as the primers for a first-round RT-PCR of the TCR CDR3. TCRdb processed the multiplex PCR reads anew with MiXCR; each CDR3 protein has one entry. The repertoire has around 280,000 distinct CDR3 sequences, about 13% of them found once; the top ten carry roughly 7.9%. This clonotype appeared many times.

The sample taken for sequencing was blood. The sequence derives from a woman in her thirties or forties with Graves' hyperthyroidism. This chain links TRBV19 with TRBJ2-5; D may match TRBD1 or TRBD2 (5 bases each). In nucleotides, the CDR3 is TGTGCCAGTAGTGGAGGACACTCCCAAGAGACCCAGTACTTC. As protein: CASSGGHSQETQYF.